The clone carrying this T cell receptor (beta chain) was seen many times. What it recognizes is unknown. The data originate from a study of T cell repertoires in cytomegalovirus infection. Whole-study context: Matching HLA type and CMV infection were both indicated by public TCR beta signatures. General study results and limits: Based on cumulative public TCR beta family frequency, carriers of CMV plus the relevant HLA were identified. HLA-C-restricted CMV clonotypes gave the most frequent clonotype in two of eight donors.

With V trimmed by 5 bases and J by 2 bases, 8 bases remained unmatched. The CDR3 sequence is 15 residues long. Germline V gives CDR1 SGHTA, CDR2 FQGNSA. TCRdb fed the reads into MiXCR, producing one record per CDR3 protein. The table shows around 94,000 distinct CDR3 sequences, with about 17% occurring only once. The gene calls are TRBV7-2 and TRBJ2-7; TRBD2 matches 8 bases. Sequenced input: PBMCs. This TCR was sampled from a human donor in good health (CMV status not recorded). Some clones in this sample may be carry-over from other donors' samples. Here the CDR3 reads CASSPIGGVTYEQYF. DNA for the CDR3: TGTGCCAGCAGCCCTATCGGGGGGGTTACCTACGAGCAGTACTTC.